This is a list of T cell receptor beta chains from one sample in a study of cytomegalovirus exposure and HLA in healthy donors. Clones were read by immunoSEQ multiplex PCR, and TCRdb kept only the in-frame ones, dropping some. The sample has roughly 150,000 clones; about 80% are singletons. The material sequenced was PBMCs. The receptors shown here come from a woman between 50 and 59 years old in good health and CMV-seropositive. CDR3s include the opening cysteine and the closing phenylalanine or tryptophan. A D gene is named only where the DNA matches it firmly. Some rows mark clone size as missing; the rest say once, few, many or name a class of expanded clone.

j_gene | d_gene | abundance | v_gene | CDR3aa | CDR3nt
TRBJ1-5 | . | . | TRBV27 | CASSLWSAAQPQHF | TGTGCCAGCAGTTTGTGGTCAGCAGCGCAGCCCCAGCATTTT
TRBJ1-4 | TRBD1 | . | TRBV7-9 | CASSSNAPGQQVEKLFF | TGTGCCAGCAGCTCAAATGCGCCGGGACAGCAGGTGGAAAAACTGTTTTTT
TRBJ1-4 | TRBD1 | . | TRBV27 | CASSPGTGKESDEKLFF | TGTGCCAGCAGTCCAGGGACAGGGAAGGAGAGTGATGAAAAACTGTTTTTT
TRBJ1-6 | . | . | TRBV19 | CASRASSYNSPLHF | TGTGCCAGTAGGGCCAGCTCCTATAATTCACCCCTCCACTTT
TRBJ2-3 | TRBD2 | . | TRBV5-4 | CASSQRGGWTDTQYF | TGTGCCAGCAGCCAGCGGGGGGGCTGGACAGATACGCAGTATTTT
TRBJ2-3 | TRBD2 | . | TRBV5-6 | CASSAGTSFSDTQYF | TGTGCCAGCAGCGCCGGGACTAGCTTTTCAGATACGCAGTATTTT
TRBJ1-2 | TRBD1 | . | TRBV4-1 | CASSQEPNPTGARGGYTF | TGCGCCAGCAGCCAAGAGCCCAATCCTACAGGGGCGAGGGGTGGCTACACCTTC
TRBJ2-2 | . | . | TRBV28 | CASSRSGSNTGELFF | TGTGCCAGCAGTAGGTCAGGATCAAACACCGGGGAGCTGTTTTTT
TRBJ2-4 | . | . | TRBV7-3 | CASSLNPRGNIQYF | TGTGCCAGCAGCTTAAATCCCAGGGGAAACATTCAGTACTTC
TRBJ2-3 | TRBD2 | . | TRBV25-1 | CASSEPNPASGVTDTQYF | TGTGCCAGCAGTGAGCCCAACCCGGCTAGCGGGGTCACAGATACGCAGTATTTT
TRBJ1-4 | . | . | TRBV15 | CATSRERGGATNEKLFF | TGTGCCACCAGCAGAGAGCGAGGGGGGGCAACTAATGAAAAACTGTTTTTT
TRBJ2-1 | TRBD2 | . | TRBV6-6 | CAVGGGSAGAYNEQFF | TGTGCCGTGGGTGGGGGATCGGCGGGGGCCTACAATGAGCAGTTCTTC
TRBJ1-3 | . | once | TRBV19 | CASSRSSDGNTIYF | TGTGCCAGTTCGAGATCCAGCGATGGAAACACCATATATTTT
TRBJ1-2 | . | . | TRBV11-3 | CASSPLVGGNYGYTF | TGTGCCAGCAGCCCTCTAGTAGGGGGTAACTATGGCTACACCTTC
TRBJ1-1 | . | . | TRBV19 | CASSIMGGGTEAFF | TGTGCCAGTAGTATAATGGGTGGGGGGACTGAAGCTTTCTTT
TRBJ2-7 | TRBD1 | . | TRBV7-9 | CASSQWDRDYEQYF | TGTGCCAGCAGCCAATGGGACAGGGACTACGAGCAGTACTTC
TRBJ1-5 | TRBD1 | . | TRBV19 | CASSSTGNLDQPQHF | TGTGCCAGTAGTTCGACAGGGAATTTAGATCAGCCCCAGCATTTT
TRBJ1-3 | TRBD1 | . | TRBV7-3 | CASSSQGVTIYF | TGTGCCAGCAGCAGCCAGGGGGTTACCATATATTTT
TRBJ2-7 | . | . | TRBV27 | CASSLFPGAREQYF | TGTGCCAGCAGTTTATTTCCGGGAGCGAGGGAGCAGTACTTC
TRBJ1-3 | . | . | TRBV7-8 | CASSLSAGSGNTIYF | TGTGCCAGCAGCTTGTCCGCAGGCTCTGGAAACACCATATATTTT
TRBJ1-5 | . | . | TRBV6-1 | CASSEFFQSNQPQHF | TGTGCCAGCAGTGAATTCTTCCAGAGCAATCAGCCCCAGCATTTT
TRBJ2-7 | . | once | TRBV11-2 | CASSLQANEQYF | TGTGCCAGCAGCTTACAGGCCAACGAGCAGTACTTC
TRBJ2-7 | . | few | TRBV9 | CASSVGQDYEQYF | TGTGCCAGCAGCGTAGGTCAGGACTACGAGCAGTACTTC
TRBJ1-1 | TRBD1 | . | TRBV19 | CASSVDRVNTEAFF | TGTGCCAGTAGTGTGGACAGGGTGAACACTGAAGCTTTCTTT
TRBJ2-5 | . | . | TRBV30 | CAWSVTEETQYF | TGTGCCTGGAGTGTAACGGAAGAGACCCAGTACTTC
TRBJ1-4 | . | . | TRBV10-2 | CASSESLQGGTKLFF | TGCGCCAGCAGTGAGTCCTTACAGGGTGGTACCAAACTGTTTTTT
TRBJ2-7 | TRBD1 | . | TRBV19 | CASRYGQGKIYEQYF | TGTGCCAGTAGATATGGACAGGGGAAAATTTACGAGCAGTACTTC
TRBJ2-3 | . | . | TRBV9 | CASSVVGGRDTQYF | TGTGCCAGCAGCGTCGTGGGGGGGCGAGATACGCAGTATTTT
TRBJ2-1 | . | . | TRBV7-9 | CASSVGGGGHNEQFF | TGTGCCAGCAGCGTCGGGGGTGGGGGTCACAATGAGCAGTTCTTC
TRBJ2-2 | . | . | TRBV27 | CASSLSVGRVYAGELFF | TGTGCCAGCAGTTTATCCGTTGGCAGGGTTTACGCCGGGGAGCTGTTTTTT
TRBJ2-2 | TRBD2 | once | TRBV2 | CASSEASGGAGELFF | TGTGCCAGCAGTGAAGCTAGCGGGGGGGCCGGGGAGCTGTTTTTT
TRBJ1-2 | TRBD1 | . | TRBV5-4 | CASSLVDRDEAF | TGTGCCAGCAGCTTGGTAGACAGGGATGAGGCCTTC
TRBJ1-2 | . | . | TRBV2 | CASSTNSYGYTF | TGTGCCAGCAGTACCAACAGCTATGGCTACACCTTC
TRBJ1-6 | . | . | TRBV9 | CASSSRQGYSPLHF | TGTGCCAGCAGCTCCAGGCAGGGATATTCACCCCTCCACTTT
TRBJ2-1 | TRBD1 | once | TRBV19 | CASTPRQGRNEQFF | TGTGCCAGTACCCCCCGACAGGGAAGAAATGAGCAGTTCTTC
TRBJ2-7 | TRBD1 | few | TRBV2 | CASSGQGITYEQYF | TGTGCCAGCAGCGGACAGGGGATAACCTACGAGCAGTACTTC
TRBJ1-5 | . | . | TRBV21-1 | CASSQSRRGNQPQHF | TGTGCCAGCAGCCAGTCCCGGCGGGGCAATCAGCCCCAGCATTTT
TRBJ1-1 | . | . | TRBV11-2 | CASSFGGTEAFF | TGTGCCAGCAGCTTTGGGGGGACTGAAGCTTTCTTT
TRBJ2-1 | . | few | TRBV6-5 | CASSYRQGGNEQFF | TGTGCCAGCAGTTACAGACAGGGAGGCAATGAGCAGTTCTTC
TRBJ2-3 | . | . | TRBV11-3 | CASSLLGSPTDTQYF | TGTGCCAGCAGCTTACTGGGCAGCCCCACAGATACGCAGTATTTT
TRBJ1-2 | TRBD1 | . | TRBV30 | CAWSDPLQGAQGYTF | TGTGCCTGGAGTGATCCTTTACAGGGGGCGCAGGGCTACACCTTC
TRBJ1-6 | . | . | TRBV6-6 | CASSYGHGSPLHF | TGTGCCAGCAGTTACGGGCATGGTTCACCCCTCCACTTT
TRBJ2-3 | TRBD2 | few | TRBV19 | CASSIRGGGGTDTQYF | TGTGCCAGTAGTATAAGAGGCGGGGGGGGCACAGATACGCAGTATTTT
TRBJ1-5 | TRBD1 | . | TRBV19 | CASSVTGDSNQPQHF | TGTGCCAGTAGTGTAACAGGGGATAGCAATCAGCCCCAGCATTTT
TRBJ2-3 | TRBD2 | . | TRBV10-1 | CASSESSGGADTQYF | TGCGCCAGCAGTGAGTCTAGCGGGGGGGCAGATACGCAGTATTTT
TRBJ2-1 | . | few | TRBV9 | CASSGGVSNEQFF | TGTGCCAGCAGCGGGGGGGTTTCGAATGAGCAGTTCTTC
TRBJ2-1 | TRBD2 | . | TRBV10-3 | CAISAGLAGGTSGGNEQFF | TGTGCCATCAGCGCGGGACTAGCGGGGGGGACAAGTGGGGGCAATGAGCAGTTCTTC
TRBJ2-7 | TRBD1 | . | TRBV7-9 | CASSLVRGTVSSYEQYF | TGTGCCAGCAGCTTAGTGAGGGGGACAGTAAGCTCCTACGAGCAGTACTTC
TRBJ2-3 | . | . | TRBV7-2 | CASSSRVAGSDTQYF | TGTGCCAGCAGCTCCCGGGTAGCCGGATCAGATACGCAGTATTTT
TRBJ2-1 | . | once | TRBV11-2 | CASSRGTATYNEQFF | TGTGCCAGCAGCCGGGGGACTGCGACCTACAATGAGCAGTTCTTC
TRBJ1-2 | TRBD1 | . | TRBV2 | CASREQGASYGYTF | TGTGCCAGCAGGGAACAGGGGGCGAGCTATGGCTACACCTTC
TRBJ2-2 | . | once | TRBV6-4 | CASNKTGKELFF | TGTGCCAGCAATAAGACAGGTAAGGAGCTGTTTTTT